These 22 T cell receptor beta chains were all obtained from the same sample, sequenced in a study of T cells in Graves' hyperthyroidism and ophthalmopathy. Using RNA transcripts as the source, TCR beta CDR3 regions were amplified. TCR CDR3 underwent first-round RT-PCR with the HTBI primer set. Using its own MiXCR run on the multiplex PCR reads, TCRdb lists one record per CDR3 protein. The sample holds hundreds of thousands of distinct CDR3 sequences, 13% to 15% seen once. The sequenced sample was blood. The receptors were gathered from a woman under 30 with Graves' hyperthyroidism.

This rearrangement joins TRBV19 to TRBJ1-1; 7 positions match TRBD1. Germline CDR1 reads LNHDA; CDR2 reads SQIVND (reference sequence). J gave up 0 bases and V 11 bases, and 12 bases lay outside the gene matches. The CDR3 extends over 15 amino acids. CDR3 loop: CASRQGSFMNTEAFF. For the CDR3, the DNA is TGTGCCTCTAGACAGGGCTCATTCATGAACACTGAAGCTTTCTTT.

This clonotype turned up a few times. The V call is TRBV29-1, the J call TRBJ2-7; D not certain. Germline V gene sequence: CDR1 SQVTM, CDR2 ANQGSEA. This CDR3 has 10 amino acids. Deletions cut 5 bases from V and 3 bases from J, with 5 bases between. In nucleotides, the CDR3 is TGCAGCGTTTACGACTACGAGCAGTACTTC. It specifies CSVYDYEQYF.

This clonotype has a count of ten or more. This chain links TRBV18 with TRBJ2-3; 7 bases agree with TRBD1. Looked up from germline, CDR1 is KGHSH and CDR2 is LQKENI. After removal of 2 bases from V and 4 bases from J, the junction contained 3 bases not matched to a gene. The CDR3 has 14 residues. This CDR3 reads CASSPRDSPDTQYF. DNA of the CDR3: TGTGCCAGCTCACCAAGGGACAGCCCAGATACGCAGTATTTT.

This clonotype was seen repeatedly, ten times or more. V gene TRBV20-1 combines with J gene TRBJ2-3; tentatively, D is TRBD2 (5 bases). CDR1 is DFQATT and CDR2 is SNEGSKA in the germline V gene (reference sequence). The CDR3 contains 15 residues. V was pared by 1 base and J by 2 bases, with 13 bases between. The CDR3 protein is CSARGERKNTDTQYF. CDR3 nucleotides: TGCAGTGCTAGAGGGGAGCGGAAAAACACAGATACGCAGTATTTT.

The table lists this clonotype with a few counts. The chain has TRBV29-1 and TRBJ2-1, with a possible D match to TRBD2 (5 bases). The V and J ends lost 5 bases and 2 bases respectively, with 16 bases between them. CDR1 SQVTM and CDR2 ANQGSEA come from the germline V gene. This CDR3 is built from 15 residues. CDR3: CSVKGSAGAYNEQFF. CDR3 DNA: TGCAGCGTTAAGGGTTCGGCGGGCGCCTACAATGAGCAGTTCTTC.

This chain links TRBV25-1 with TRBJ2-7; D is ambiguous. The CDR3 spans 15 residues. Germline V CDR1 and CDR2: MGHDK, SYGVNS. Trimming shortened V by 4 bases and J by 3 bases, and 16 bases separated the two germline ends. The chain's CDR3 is CASSVDREARYEQYF. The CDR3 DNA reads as TGTGCCAGCAGTGTCGATAGGGAAGCACGCTACGAGCAGTACTTC.

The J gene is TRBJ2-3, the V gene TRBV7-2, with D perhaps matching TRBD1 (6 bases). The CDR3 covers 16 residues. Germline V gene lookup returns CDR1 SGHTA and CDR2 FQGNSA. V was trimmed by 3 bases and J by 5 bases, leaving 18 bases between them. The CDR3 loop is CASSFPQGSLKDTQYF. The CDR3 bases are TGTGCCAGCAGCTTTCCCCAGGGGAGCCTTAAAGATACGCAGTATTTT.

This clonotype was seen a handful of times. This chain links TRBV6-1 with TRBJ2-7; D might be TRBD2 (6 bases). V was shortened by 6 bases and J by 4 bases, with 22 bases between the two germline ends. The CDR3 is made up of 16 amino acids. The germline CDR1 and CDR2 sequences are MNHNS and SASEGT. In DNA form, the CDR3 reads TGTGCCAGCAGCGAGGGGTGGACTGGGAGGTTATACGAGCAGTACTTC. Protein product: CASSEGWTGRLYEQYF.

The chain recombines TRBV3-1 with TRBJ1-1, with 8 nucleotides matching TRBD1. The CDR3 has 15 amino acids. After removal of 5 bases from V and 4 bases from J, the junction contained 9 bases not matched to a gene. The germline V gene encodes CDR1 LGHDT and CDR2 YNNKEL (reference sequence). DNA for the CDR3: TGTGCCAGCAGCGCTAGACAGGGGACGGGCACTGAAGCTTTCTTT. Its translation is CASSARQGTGTEAFF.

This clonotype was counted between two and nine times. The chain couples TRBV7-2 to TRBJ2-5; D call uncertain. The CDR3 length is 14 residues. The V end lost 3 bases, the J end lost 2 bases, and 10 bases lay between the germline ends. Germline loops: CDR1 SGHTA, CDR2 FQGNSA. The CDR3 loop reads CASSFSRQQETQYF. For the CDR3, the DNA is TGTGCCAGCAGCTTTTCCAGGCAACAAGAGACCCAGTACTTC.

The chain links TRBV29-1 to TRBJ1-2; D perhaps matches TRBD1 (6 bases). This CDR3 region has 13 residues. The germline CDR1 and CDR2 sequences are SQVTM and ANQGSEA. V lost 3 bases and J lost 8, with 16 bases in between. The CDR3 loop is CSVDPGGARGYTF. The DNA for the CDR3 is TGCAGCGTTGACCCCGGGGGCGCGAGAGGCTACACCTTC.

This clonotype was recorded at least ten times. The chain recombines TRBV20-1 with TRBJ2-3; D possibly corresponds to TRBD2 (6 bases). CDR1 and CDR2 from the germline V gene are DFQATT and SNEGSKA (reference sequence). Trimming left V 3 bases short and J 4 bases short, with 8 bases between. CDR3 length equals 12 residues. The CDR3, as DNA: TGCAGTGCTAGCGGGAGCGCAGATACGCAGTATTTT. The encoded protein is CSASGSADTQYF.

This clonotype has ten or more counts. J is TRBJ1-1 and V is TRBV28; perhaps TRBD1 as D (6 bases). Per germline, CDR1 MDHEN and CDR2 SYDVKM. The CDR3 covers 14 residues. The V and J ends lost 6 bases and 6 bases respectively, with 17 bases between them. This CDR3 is CASSRQNNRAEAFF. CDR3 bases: TGTGCCAGCAGCCGACAAAATAACAGGGCTGAAGCTTTCTTT.

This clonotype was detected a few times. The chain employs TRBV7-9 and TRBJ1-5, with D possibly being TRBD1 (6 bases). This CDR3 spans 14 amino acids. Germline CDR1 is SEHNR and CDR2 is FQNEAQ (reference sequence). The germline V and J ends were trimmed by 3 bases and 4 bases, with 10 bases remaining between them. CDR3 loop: CASSFQGINQPQHF. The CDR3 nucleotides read TGTGCCAGCAGCTTTCAGGGGATTAATCAGCCCCAGCATTTT.

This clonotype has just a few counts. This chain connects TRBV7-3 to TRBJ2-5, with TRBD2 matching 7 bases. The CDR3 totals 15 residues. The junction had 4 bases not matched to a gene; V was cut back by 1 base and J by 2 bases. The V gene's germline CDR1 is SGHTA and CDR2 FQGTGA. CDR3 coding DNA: TGTGCCAGCAGCTTAAATGGGGGAGGGCAAGAGACCCAGTACTTC. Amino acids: CASSLNGGGQETQYF.

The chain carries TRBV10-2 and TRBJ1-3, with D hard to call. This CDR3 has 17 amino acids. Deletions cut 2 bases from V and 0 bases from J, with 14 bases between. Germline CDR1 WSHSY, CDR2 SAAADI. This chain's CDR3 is CASSEPGGSVSGNTIYF. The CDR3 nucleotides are TGCGCCAGCAGTGAGCCGGGAGGCAGTGTCTCTGGAAACACCATATATTTT.

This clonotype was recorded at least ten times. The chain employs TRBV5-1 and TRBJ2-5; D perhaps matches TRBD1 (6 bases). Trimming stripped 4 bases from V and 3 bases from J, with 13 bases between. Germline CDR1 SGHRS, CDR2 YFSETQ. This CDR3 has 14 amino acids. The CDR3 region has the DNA TGCGCCAGCAGCGACGGACAGCTCAAAGAGACCCAGTACTTC. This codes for CASSDGQLKETQYF. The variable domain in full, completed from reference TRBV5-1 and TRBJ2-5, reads KAGVTQTPRYLIKTRGQQVTLSCSPISGHRSVSWYQQTPGQGLQFLFEYFSETQRNKGNFPGRFSGRQFSNSRSEMNVSTLELGDSALYLCASSDGQLKETQYFGPGTRLLVL.

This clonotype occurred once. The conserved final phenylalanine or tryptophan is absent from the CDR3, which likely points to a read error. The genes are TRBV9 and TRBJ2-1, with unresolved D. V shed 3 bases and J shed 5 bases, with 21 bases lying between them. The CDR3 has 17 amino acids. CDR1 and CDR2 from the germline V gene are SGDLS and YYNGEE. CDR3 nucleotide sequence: TGTGCCAGCAGCGCCTTCCCGGCCCGCCAAGCTAACAATGAGCAGTTCTTA. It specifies CASSAFPARQANNEQFL.

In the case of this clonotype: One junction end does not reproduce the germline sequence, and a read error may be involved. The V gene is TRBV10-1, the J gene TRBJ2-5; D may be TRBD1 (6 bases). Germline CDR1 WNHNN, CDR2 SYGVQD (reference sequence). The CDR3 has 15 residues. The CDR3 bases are TGCGCCAGCAGTGACCCCTCGGCAGGGGTAAAGACCCAGTGCTTC. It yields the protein CASSDPSAGVKTQCF.

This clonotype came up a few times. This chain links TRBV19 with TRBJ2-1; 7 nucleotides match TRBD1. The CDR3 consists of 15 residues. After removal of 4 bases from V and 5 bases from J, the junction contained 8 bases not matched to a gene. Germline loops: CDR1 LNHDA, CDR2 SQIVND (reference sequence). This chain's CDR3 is CASSTPGQLNNEQFF. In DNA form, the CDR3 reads TGTGCCAGTAGTACCCCGGGACAGCTAAACAATGAGCAGTTCTTC.

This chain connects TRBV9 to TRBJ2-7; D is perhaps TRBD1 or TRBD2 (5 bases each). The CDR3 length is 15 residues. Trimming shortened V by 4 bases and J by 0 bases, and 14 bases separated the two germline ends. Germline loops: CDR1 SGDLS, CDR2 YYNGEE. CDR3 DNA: TGTGCCAGCAGCTCGGGGCAGTTAAGCTCCTACGAGCAGTACTTC. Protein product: CASSSGQLSSYEQYF.

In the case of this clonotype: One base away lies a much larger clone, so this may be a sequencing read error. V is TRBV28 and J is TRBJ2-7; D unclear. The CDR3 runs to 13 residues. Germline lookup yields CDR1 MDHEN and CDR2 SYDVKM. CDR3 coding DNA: TGTGTCAGCAGCCAGACCGCTTTCCACGAGCAGTACTTC. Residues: CVSSQTAFHEQYF.